The sequence of this T cell receptor beta chain was determined in a study of response to subunit inactivated influenza vaccine. This CDR3 region has 15 residues. V lost 0 bases, J lost 0 bases, and 2 bases stayed unmatched. CDR1 SGHAT and CDR2 FQNNGV come from the germline V gene. This clonotype has only a few counts. Its antigen is currently unknown. The study's findings and limits: A suggestion made by the authors is that each seasonal influenza vaccination recruits few new T cells.

TCRdb re-called the RT-PCR reads through MiXCR, storing one row per CDR3 protein. The data show about 580,000 distinct CDR3 sequences, around 13% seen once. The sample consisted of PBMCs from blood, taken 11 to 12 days after vaccination. The clonotype originates from a man aged 50 to 60 who received an inactivated influenza vaccine. This chain links TRBV11-2 with TRBJ2-7; TRBD2 matches at 7 bases. Here the CDR3 DNA reads TGTGCCAGCAGCTTAGAGAGCGGGGCCTCCTACGAGCAGTACTTC. This encodes CASSLESGASYEQYF.